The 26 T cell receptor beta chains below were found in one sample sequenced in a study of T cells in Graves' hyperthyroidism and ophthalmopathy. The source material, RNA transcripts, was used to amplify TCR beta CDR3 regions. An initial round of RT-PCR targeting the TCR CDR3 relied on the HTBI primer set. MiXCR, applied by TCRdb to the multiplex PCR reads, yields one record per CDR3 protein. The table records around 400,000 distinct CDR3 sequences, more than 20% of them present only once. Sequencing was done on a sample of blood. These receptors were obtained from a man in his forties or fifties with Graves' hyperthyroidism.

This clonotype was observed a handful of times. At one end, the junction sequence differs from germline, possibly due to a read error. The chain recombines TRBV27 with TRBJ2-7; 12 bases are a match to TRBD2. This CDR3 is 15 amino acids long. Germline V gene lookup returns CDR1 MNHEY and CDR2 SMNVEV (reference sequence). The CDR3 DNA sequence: TGTGCCAACAGTTTATTCGCTAGCGGGAGGGCCGAGCAGTACTTC. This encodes CANSLFASGRAEQYF.

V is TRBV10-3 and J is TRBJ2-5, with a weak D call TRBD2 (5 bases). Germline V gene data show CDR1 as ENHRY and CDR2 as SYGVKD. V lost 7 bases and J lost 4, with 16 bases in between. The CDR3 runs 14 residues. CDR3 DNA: TGTGCCATCAAGGCGGACTCTGGGCCAGAGACCCAGTACTTC. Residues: CAIKADSGPETQYF.

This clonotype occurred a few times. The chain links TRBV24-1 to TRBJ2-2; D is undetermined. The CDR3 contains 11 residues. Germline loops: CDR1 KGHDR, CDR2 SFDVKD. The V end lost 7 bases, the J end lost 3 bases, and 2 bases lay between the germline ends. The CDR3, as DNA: TGTGCCACCAGGGACACCGGGGAGCTGTTTTTT. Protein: CATRDTGELFF.

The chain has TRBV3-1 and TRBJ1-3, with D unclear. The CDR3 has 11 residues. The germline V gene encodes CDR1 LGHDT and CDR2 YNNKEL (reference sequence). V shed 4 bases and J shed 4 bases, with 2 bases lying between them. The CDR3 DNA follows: TGTGCCAGCAGCCCCGGAAACACCATATATTTT. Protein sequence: CASSPGNTIYF.

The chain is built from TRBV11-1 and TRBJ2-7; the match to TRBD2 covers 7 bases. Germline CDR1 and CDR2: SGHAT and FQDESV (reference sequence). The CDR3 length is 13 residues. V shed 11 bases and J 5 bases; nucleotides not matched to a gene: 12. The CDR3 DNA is TGTGCCTCCCGTGGGGGGGAGGTCGACGAGCAGTACTTC. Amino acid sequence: CASRGGEVDEQYF.

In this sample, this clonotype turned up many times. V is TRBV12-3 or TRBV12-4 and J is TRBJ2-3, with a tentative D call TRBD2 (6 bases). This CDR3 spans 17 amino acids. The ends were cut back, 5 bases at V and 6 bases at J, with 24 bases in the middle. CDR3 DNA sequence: TGTGCCAGCAGTGGGTCCCGGGACTCGGGGAAGAAGGATACGCAGTATTTT. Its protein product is CASSGSRDSGKKDTQYF.

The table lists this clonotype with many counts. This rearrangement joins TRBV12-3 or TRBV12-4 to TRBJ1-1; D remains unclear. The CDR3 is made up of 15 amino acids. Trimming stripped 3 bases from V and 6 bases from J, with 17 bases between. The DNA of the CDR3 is TGTGCCAGCAGTTTTCTTGAGGGTCGTGAGGCTGAAGCTTTCTTT. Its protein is CASSFLEGREAEAFF.

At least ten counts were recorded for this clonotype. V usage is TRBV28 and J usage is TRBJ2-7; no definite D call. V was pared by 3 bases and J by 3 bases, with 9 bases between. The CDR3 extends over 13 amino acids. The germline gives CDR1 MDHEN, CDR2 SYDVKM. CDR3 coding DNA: TGTGCCAGCAGTTTTCGGGCCGTCTACGAGCAGTACTTC. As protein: CASSFRAVYEQYF. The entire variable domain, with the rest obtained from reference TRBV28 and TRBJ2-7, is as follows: DVKVTQSSRYLVKRTGEKVFLECVQDMDHENMFWYRQDPGLGLRLIYFSYDVKMKEKGDIPEGYSVSREKKERFSLILESASTNQTSMYLCASSFRAVYEQYFGPGTRLTVT.

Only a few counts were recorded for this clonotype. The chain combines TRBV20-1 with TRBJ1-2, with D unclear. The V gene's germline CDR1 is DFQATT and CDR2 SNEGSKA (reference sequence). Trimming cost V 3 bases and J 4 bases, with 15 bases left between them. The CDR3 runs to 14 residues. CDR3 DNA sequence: TGCAGTGCTAGCCCCCCCTTCGAATCCTATGGCTACACCTTC. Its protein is CSASPPFESYGYTF.

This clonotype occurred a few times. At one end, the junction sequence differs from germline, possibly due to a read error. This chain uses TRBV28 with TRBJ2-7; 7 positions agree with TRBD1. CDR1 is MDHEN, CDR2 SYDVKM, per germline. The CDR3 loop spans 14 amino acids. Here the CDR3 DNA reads TGTACCAGCCTTACAGGGGACGCAACCTACGAGCAGTACTTC. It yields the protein CTSLTGDATYEQYF.

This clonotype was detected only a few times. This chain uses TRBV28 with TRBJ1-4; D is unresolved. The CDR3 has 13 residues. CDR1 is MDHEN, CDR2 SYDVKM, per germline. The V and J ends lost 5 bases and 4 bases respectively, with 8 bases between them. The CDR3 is CASSKSVNEKLFF. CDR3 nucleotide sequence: TGTGCCAGCAGTAAGAGCGTTAATGAAAAACTGTTTTTT.

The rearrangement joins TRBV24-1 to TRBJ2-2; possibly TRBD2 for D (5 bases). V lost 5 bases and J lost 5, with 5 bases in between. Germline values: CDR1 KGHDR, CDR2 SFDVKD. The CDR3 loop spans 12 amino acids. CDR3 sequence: CATSAGTGELFF. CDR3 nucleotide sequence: TGTGCCACCAGTGCGGGAACCGGGGAGCTGTTTTTT.

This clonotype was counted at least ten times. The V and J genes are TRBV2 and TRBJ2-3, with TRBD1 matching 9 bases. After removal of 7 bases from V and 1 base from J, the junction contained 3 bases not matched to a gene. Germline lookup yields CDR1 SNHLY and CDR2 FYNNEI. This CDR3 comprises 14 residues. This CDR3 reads CASKRQGGTDTQYF. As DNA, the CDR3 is TGTGCCAGCAAACGACAGGGGGGCACAGATACGCAGTATTTT.

The CDR3 nucleotides are TGTGCCAGCAGTGAAGGGCGGCGGGGCTTCACCGGGGAGCTGTTTTTT. This translates into CASSEGRRGFTGELFF. The V and J genes are TRBV2 and TRBJ2-2; D possibly corresponds to TRBD2 (6 bases). Germline assignment: CDR1 SNHLY and CDR2 FYNNEI. V lost 1 base and J lost 4, with 13 bases in between. This CDR3 is 16 amino acids long.

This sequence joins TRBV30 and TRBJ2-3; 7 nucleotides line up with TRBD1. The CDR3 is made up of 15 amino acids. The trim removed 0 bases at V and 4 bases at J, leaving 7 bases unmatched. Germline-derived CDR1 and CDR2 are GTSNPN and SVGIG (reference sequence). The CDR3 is CAWSVPQGEADTQYF. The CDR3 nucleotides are TGTGCCTGGAGTGTTCCGCAGGGGGAAGCAGATACGCAGTATTTT. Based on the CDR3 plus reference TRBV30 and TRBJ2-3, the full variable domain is SQTIHQWPATLVQPVGSPLSLECTVEGTSNPNLYWYRQAAGRGLQLLFYSVGIGQISSEVPQNLSASRPQDRQFILSSKKLLLSDSGFYLCAWSVPQGEADTQYFGPGTRLTVL.

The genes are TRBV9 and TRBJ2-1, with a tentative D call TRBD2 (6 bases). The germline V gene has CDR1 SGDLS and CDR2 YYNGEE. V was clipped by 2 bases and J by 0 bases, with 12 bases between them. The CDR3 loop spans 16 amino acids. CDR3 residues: CASSVPSDSSYNEQFF. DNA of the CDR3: TGTGCCAGCAGCGTCCCTAGCGACAGCTCCTACAATGAGCAGTTCTTC.

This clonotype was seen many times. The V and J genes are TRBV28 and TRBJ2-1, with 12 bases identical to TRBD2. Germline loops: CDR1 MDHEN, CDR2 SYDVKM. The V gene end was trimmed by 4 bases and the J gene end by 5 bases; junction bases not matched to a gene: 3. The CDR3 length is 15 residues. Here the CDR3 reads CASSSLAGGNNEQFF. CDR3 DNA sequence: TGTGCCAGCAGTTCTCTAGCGGGAGGGAACAATGAGCAGTTCTTC.

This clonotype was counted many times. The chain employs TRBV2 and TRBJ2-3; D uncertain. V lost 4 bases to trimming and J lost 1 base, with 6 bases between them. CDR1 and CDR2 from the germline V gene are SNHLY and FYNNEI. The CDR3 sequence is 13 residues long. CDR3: CASSGQGTDTQYF. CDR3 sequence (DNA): TGTGCCAGCAGTGGGCAGGGCACAGATACGCAGTATTTT.

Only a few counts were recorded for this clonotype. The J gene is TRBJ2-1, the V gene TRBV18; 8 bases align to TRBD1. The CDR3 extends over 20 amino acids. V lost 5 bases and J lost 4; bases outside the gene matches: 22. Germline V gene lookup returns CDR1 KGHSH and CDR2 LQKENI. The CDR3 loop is CASSSLIGQGGRRSYNEQFF. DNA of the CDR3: TGTGCCAGCTCATCCCTAATCGGACAGGGAGGTAGGAGGTCGTACAATGAGCAGTTCTTC.

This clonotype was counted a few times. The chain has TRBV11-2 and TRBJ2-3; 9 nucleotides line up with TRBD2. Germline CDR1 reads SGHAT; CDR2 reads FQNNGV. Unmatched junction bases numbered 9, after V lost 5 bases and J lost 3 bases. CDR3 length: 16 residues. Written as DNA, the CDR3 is TGTGCCAGCAGCACCCCCCGGGCGGGAGGGACAGATACGCAGTATTTT. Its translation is CASSTPRAGGTDTQYF.

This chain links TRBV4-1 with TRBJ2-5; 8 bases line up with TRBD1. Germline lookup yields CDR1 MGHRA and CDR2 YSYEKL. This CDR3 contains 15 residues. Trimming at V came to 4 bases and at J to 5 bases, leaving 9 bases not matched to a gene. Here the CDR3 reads CASSPEDRELETQYF. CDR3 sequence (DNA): TGCGCCAGCAGCCCCGAGGACAGGGAACTCGAGACCCAGTACTTC.

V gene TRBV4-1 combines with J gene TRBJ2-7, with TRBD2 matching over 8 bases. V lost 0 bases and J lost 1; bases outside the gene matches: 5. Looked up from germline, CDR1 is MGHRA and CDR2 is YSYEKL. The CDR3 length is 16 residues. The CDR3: CASSQEAGTSSYEQYF. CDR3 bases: TGCGCCAGCAGCCAAGAGGCCGGGACTAGTTCCTACGAGCAGTACTTC.

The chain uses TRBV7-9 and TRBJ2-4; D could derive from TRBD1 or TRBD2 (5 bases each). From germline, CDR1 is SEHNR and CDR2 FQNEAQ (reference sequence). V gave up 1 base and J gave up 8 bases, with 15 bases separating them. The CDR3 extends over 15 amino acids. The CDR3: CASSLVRGPKDIQYF. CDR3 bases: TGTGCCAGCAGCTTAGTGAGGGGCCCTAAGGACATTCAGTACTTC.

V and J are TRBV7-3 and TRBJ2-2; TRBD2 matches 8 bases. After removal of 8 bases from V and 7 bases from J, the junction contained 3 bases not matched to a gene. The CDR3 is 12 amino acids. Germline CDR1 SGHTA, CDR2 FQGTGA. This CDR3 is CASGGGIGELFF. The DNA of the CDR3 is TGTGCCAGCGGCGGGGGGATCGGGGAGCTGTTTTTT.

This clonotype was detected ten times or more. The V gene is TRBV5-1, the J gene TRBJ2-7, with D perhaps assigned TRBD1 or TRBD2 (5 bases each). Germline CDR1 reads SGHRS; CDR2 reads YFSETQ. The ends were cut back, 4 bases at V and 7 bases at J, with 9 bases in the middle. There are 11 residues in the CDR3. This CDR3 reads CASSTGGEQYF. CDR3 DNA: TGCGCCAGCAGCACAGGAGGTGAGCAGTACTTC. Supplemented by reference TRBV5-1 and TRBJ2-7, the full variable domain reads KAGVTQTPRYLIKTRGQQVTLSCSPISGHRSVSWYQQTPGQGLQFLFEYFSETQRNKGNFPGRFSGRQFSNSRSEMNVSTLELGDSALYLCASSTGGEQYFGPGTRLTVT.

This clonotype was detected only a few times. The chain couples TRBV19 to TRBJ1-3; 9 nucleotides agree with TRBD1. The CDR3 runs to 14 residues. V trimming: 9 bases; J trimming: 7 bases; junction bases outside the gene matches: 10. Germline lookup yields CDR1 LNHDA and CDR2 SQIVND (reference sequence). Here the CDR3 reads CASRQDRGSNTIYF. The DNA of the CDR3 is TGTGCCAGCCGACAGGACAGGGGATCTAACACCATATATTTT. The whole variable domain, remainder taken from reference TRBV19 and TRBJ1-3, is DGGITQSPKYLFRKEGQNVTLSCEQNLNHDAMYWYRQDPGQGLRLIYYSQIVNDFQKGDIAEGYSVSREKKESFPLTVTSAQKNPTAFYLCASRQDRGSNTIYFGEGSWLTVV.